This T cell receptor beta chain was identified in a study of blood T cell repertoires in COVID-19 (TCRdb year 2020). Some background on the complete study: Samples from collaborators originated in the United States, Italy and Spain and spanned both the acute and convalescent phases of COVID-19. The material from the prospective study consisted of cDNA or gDNA derived from T cells, B-cell-depleted T cells, or PBMCs. Deeply sampled blood TCRbeta repertoires from subjects exposed to, actively infected with, or recovered from COVID-19 were included in the dataset. A freely available public database, intended as a resource for researchers studying the immune response to SARS-CoV-2, is where the repertoires were released. Where HLA class I and class II types were available, the types were taken from metadata supplied by the sample provider, not from assay-based typing. The samples were drawn from two sources: the first 160 participants of the ongoing ImmuneRACE study, and 950 to 1,500 subjects contributed by 6 global collaborators. The sample metadata nearly always contained a de-identified subject ID, COVID-19 status, age in years and sex.

Enrolling through a virtual design, the prospective study's participants ranged in age from roughly 18 to 90 years and lived across 20 to 30 United States geographic areas. In the prospective study, participants were assigned to cohorts based on the clinical history participants reported in a screening survey and a study questionnaire. In the prospective study, mobile phlebotomists collected whole blood, serum and a nasopharyngeal or oropharyngeal swab from each participant. Participants in the prospective study had the option to provide additional blood draws and questionnaires over a roughly two-month period. Blood samples from the prospective study were shipped frozen or at room temperature prior to DNA extraction. Study-wide findings and limitations: How much clinical and demographic metadata was included differed by source and by participant, and the metadata was provided uncurated.

This clone has more than one count but fewer than ten. No cognate antigen has been identified for it. Base qualities are missing; no much larger clone stands one base away. The cysteine opens and the phenylalanine closes a CDR3 of 16 amino acids. Of the read, only the CDR3 DNA is kept; its 48 bases are in frame from base 1. CDR1 and CDR2 are read off the germline V gene as SGHRS and YFSETQ. The junction carries 13 bases between V and J, which are trimmed by 1 base and 0 bases respectively. The immunoSEQ Assay, a bias-controlled multiplex PCR, was used to amplify TCRbeta CDR3 regions from genomic DNA. The study's processing was this. The number of nucleated cells in each sample was estimated by amplification of reference gene primers within the assay. Sequence reads were collapsed and filtered to measure the absolute abundance of every unique TCRbeta CDR3 rearrangement. Productive Simpson clonality was computed per sample as the square root of Simpson's diversity index over productive rearrangements. The immuneACCESS repertoire file appears here via TCRdb, limited to in-frame rearrangements. These files lack a portion of the clones; in checked studies, under half of the deficit traces to unresolved V genes, and the cause of the others is not known. V, J and clone size derive from that table, while D and trimming were established from the DNA sequence. In all, the sample holds roughly 240,000 clones, and around 90% of those were seen once. The ten largest clones represent approximately 2.8% of the sample.

In this chain, TRBV5-1 is recombined with TRBJ1-1, with no confident D gene call. The TCR sequence derives from a woman aged 25-40 years with acute COVID-19. The sequencing input was PBMCs or T cells enriched from blood (not recorded which). The CDR3 corresponds to CASSLNLRIMNTEAFF. The nucleotide sequence is TGCGCCAGCAGCTTGAATCTACGTATAATGAACACTGAAGCTTTCTTT.